This TCR beta chain was observed in a study of shared clonotypes between healthy human individuals. Note on this clone: Its antigen is not known.

It was at deep level that the assay was run. Clones were sequenced by immunoSEQ multiplex PCR, and TCRdb holds only the in-frame ones, with some missing. Here the sample spans a few hundred thousand clones, 95% to 96% being singletons. Study-wide findings and caveats: The study found lower generation probabilities in non-shared clonotypes than in those shared by all four donors. A few donors shared 4.5% to 6.5% of their naive CD4 clonotypes.

It was CD45RO-negative cells, positively selected for CCR7, that made up naive CD8 cells, with terminally differentiated effector memory CD45RA+ cells excluded. This TCR came from a woman in her 30s in good health. The sample comprised naive CD8+ T cells sorted from blood.

DNA for the CDR3: TGTGCCAGCAGCCCCTTCGAAGCGGGGCGGTTCAATGAGCAGTTCTTC. Translation: CASSPFEAGRFNEQFF. The chain has TRBV5-4 and TRBJ2-1, with 7 positions matching TRBD2. With 4 bases clipped from V and 6 bases from J, the junction kept 13 bases outside the gene matches. There are 16 residues in the CDR3. Germline V gene data show CDR1 as SGHNT and CDR2 as YYREEE (reference sequence).